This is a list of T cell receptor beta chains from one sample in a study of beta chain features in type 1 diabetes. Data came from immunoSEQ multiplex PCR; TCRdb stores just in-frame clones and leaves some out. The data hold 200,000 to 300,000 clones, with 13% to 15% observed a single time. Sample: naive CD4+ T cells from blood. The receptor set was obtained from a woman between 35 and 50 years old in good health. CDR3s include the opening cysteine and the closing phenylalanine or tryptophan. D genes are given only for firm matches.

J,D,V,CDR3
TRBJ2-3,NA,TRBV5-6,CASSLQYTDTQYF
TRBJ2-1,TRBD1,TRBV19,CASSIGTGYNEQFF
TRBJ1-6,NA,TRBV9,CASSVEGQSSPLHF
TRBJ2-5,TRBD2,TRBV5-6,CASSPWTSGDRETQYF
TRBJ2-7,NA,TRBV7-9,CASSPAQTSSYEQYF
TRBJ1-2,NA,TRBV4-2,CASSQGLEEGYGYTF
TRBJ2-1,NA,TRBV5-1,CASSLGGVPDGQFF
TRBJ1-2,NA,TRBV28,CASSGYRVEAYGYTF
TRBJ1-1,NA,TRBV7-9,CASGFDSNTEAFF
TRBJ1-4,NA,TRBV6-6,CASDGGGEKLFF
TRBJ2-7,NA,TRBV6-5,CASSSGEREVEQYF
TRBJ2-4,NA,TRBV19,CASSIEGAAKNIQYF
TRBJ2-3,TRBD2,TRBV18,CASSSALSGGSDTQYF
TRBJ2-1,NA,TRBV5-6,CASSLGSGYNEQFF
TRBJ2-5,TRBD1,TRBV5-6,CASSPQGAGETQYF
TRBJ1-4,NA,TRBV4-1,CASSPRSSTNEKLFF
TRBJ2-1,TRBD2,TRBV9,CASSVDPGGAYNEQFF
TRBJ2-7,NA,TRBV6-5,CASSPSPGYEQYF
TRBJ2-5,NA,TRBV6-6,CASVQGQSETQYF
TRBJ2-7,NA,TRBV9,CASSVSPRGEQYF
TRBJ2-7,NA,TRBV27,CASSLTRNYEQYF
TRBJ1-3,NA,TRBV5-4,CASSLAGAGNTIYF
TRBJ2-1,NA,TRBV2,CASELSRAYNEQFF
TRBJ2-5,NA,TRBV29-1,CSADRTETQYF
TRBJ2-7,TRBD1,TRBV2,CASRTGGYEQYF
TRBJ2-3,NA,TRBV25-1,CASSLPHRVGTDTQYF
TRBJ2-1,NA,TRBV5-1,CASSLYRGGINEQFF
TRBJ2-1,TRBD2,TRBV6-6,CASSGAGGLEQFF
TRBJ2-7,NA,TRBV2,CASSKGRGPESYEQYF
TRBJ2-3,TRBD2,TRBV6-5,CASSLLAGITDTQYF
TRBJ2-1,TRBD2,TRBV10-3,CAISGGASGGQQFF
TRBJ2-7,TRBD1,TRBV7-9,CASSHTWDSSYEQYF
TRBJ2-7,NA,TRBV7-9,CASTPLQMSSYEQYF
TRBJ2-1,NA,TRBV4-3,CASSQEVTPYNEQFF
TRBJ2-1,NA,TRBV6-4,CASSVRQGGNEQFF
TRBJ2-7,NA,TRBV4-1,CASSQDWGGGYEQYF
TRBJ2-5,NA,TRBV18,CASSPGRDFYQETQYF
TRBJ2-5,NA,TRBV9,CASSLTPVQETQYF
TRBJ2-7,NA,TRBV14,CASSQDLDRRQQYF
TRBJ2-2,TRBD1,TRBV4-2,CASNPGQGARGTGELFF